These 10 T cell receptor beta chains share one sample of origin, sequenced in a study of low-dose radiotherapy and immunotherapy resistance in tumors. cDNA synthesis used a TRAV/TRBV-specific primer set for both chains. Both a constant-region primer and a V-primer adapter served to amplify TCRs across around 20 PCR cycles. Using its own MiXCR run on the reads, TCRdb lists one record per CDR3 protein. Of around 65,000 distinct CDR3 sequences listed, less than 30% are singletons. Time point of the sample: before trial treatment. The material sequenced was PBMCs, taken before treatment. These TCRs come from a male donor with rectosigmoid adenocarcinoma.

The table lists this clonotype with a few counts. The chain links TRBV27 to TRBJ2-1; TRBD2 aligns across 10 bases. The CDR3 has 16 residues. Germline loops: CDR1 MNHEY, CDR2 SMNVEV (reference sequence). Unmatched junction bases numbered 8, after V lost 9 bases and J lost 0 bases. DNA for the CDR3: TGTGCCAGTGGACTAGCGGCCTCTAGCTCCTACAATGAGCAGTTCTTC. It specifies CASGLAASSSYNEQFF.

This clonotype came up many times. The rearrangement uses TRBV20-1 and TRBJ2-3, with TRBD2 identical over 9 bases. This CDR3 region has 14 residues. Trimming at V came to 1 base and at J to 6 bases, leaving 5 bases not matched to a gene. Germline loops: CDR1 DFQATT, CDR2 SNEGSKA (reference sequence). For the CDR3, the DNA is TGCAGTGCTAGAGTAGCGGGGGAAGGGGATACGCAGTATTTT. Protein sequence: CSARVAGEGDTQYF.

This clonotype appeared many times. The chain uses TRBV5-4 and TRBJ1-1; D gene unclear. CDR1 and CDR2 from the germline V gene are SGHNT and YYREEE (reference sequence). The CDR3 totals 14 residues. The germline V and J ends were trimmed by 0 bases and 8 bases, with 14 bases remaining between them. The CDR3 sequence is CASSLALRESEAFF. CDR3 nucleotide sequence: TGTGCCAGCAGCTTGGCTTTAAGGGAGTCCGAAGCTTTCTTT.

This clonotype was counted ten times or more. The chain uses TRBV29-1 and TRBJ2-7; TRBD2 matches at 7 bases. With 4 bases clipped from V and 4 bases from J, the junction kept 1 base outside the gene matches. This CDR3 comprises 11 residues. CDR1 and CDR2 (germline): SQVTM, ANQGSEA. The CDR3 loop reads CSVGEGYEQYF. DNA for the CDR3: TGCAGCGTTGGGGAGGGGTACGAGCAGTACTTC.

Many counts were recorded for this clonotype. The DNA for the CDR3 is TGTGCCAGCATTACCGGGACAGCGAACACCGGGGAGCTGTTTTTT. It yields the protein CASITGTANTGELFF. This chain uses TRBV6-2 or TRBV6-3 with TRBJ2-2; 7 nucleotides align to TRBD1. There are 15 residues in the CDR3. Per germline, CDR1 MNHEY and CDR2 SVGEGT. J gave up 0 bases and V 7 bases, and 5 bases lay outside the gene matches.

The V call is TRBV28, the J call TRBJ2-1; D may be TRBD1 (5 bases). V shed 6 bases and J shed 4 bases, with 19 bases lying between them. Germline V gene data show CDR1 as MDHEN and CDR2 as SYDVKM. The CDR3 loop spans 16 amino acids. The CDR3 coding sequence is TGTGCCAGCAGCGCCACGAATGGGGCCCGGTACAATGAGCAGTTCTTC. Amino acids: CASSATNGARYNEQFF.

Concerning this clonotype itself: One end of the junction does not line up with germline, which may come from a read error. The V gene is TRBV4-1, the J gene TRBJ2-1; the match to TRBD1 covers 10 bases. CDR1 is MGHRA and CDR2 is YSYEKL in the germline V gene. The CDR3 has 15 amino acids. The DNA for the CDR3 is TGCGCCAGCAGGCAAGACAGGGGGCGGGGCAATGAGCAGTTCTTC. As protein: CASRQDRGRGNEQFF.

This clonotype has at least ten counts. This sequence joins TRBV12-3 or TRBV12-4 and TRBJ2-3; D tentatively fits TRBD1 or TRBD2 (5 bases each). This CDR3 has 15 residues. V was clipped by 2 bases and J by 2 bases, with 11 bases between them. As DNA, the CDR3 is TGTGCCAGCAGTTTAATGGGTGGGACCACAGATACGCAGTATTTT. Translation gives CASSLMGGTTDTQYF.

To note about this clonotype: At one end the junction does not follow the germline gene, possibly because of a read error. J is TRBJ2-1 and V is TRBV5-6, with 10 bases fitting TRBD2. Germline loops: CDR1 SGHDT, CDR2 YYEEEE. The CDR3 contains 16 residues. In DNA, the CDR3 is TGTGCCAGCAGCTTACCGGGACTAGCGTCCTCCAATGAGCAGTTCTTC. Its translation: CASSLPGLASSNEQFF.

This clonotype was detected ten times or more. The genes are TRBV14 and TRBJ2-2; D not certain. This CDR3 is built from 14 residues. V lost 6 bases and J lost 1, with 9 bases in between. The V gene's germline CDR1 is SGHDN and CDR2 FVKESK. CDR3 region: CASRRSRNTGELFF. The DNA of the CDR3 is TGTGCCAGCAGGCGGTCCCGGAACACCGGGGAGCTGTTTTTT.